The entry below gives a single TCR beta chain sequence along with its context. Its antigen is still unknown. The sample belongs to a study of T-cell memory formation after mild COVID-19. Study-level information: Among the donors, TCR clusters were largely specific to each donor. Study-wide points: Mostly located in CM and EM were contracting CD4+ clones, with contracting CD8+ clones located in EMRA. A second wave expanding day 15 to 37 was CD4+-biased; contracting clones were balanced.

TCRdb re-called the 5' RACE reads through MiXCR, storing one row per CDR3 protein. This sample carries several thousand distinct CDR3 sequences, roughly 44% of them seen once, and the ten largest clones take roughly 2.5%. Sequencing was performed on PBMCs or a T cell subset sorted from them (not recorded which). This TCR derives from an adult who had mild COVID-19 (a few samples of this study predate the infection). Cell type and time point are not known.

CDR3 in amino acids: CASSWDLNTGELFF. The CDR3 coding sequence is TGTGCCAGCAGTTGGGACCTGAACACCGGGGAGCTGTTTTTT. The chain uses TRBV28 and TRBJ2-2; D assignment may be TRBD1 or TRBD2 (5 bases each). Per the germline V gene, CDR1 is MDHEN and CDR2 is SYDVKM. V lost 4 bases to trimming and J lost 1 base, with 7 bases between them. The CDR3 has 14 residues.